This T cell receptor beta chain derives from a study of blood T cells in healthy people across ages. Across the whole study: About one barcoded beta molecule per two T cells came from capture by template switching.

PBMCs were isolated at a quantity of at least 6.5 million per sample. It was with a sample-barcoded 5' primer and a J-beta primer mix that a second PCR of roughly 7 to 12 cycles was run. TCRdb independently ran MiXCR on the 5' RACE reads; one entry per CDR3 protein. The profile shows 2 million or so distinct CDR3 sequences, about 50% of them singletons. The CDR3 runs 16 residues. Germline V gives CDR1 MNHEY, CDR2 SVGEGT. Trimming removed 2 bases from V and 7 bases from J; junction bases left unmatched: 9. Sequenced: blood. V and J are TRBV6-2 or TRBV6-3 and TRBJ2-1; 9 bases agree with TRBD1. This receptor was identified in a woman in her 40s in good health. As DNA, the CDR3 is TGTGCCAGCAGTTACGGGGGACAGGGAGTGCGGAATGAGCAGTTCTTC. Protein sequence: CASSYGGQGVRNEQFF.